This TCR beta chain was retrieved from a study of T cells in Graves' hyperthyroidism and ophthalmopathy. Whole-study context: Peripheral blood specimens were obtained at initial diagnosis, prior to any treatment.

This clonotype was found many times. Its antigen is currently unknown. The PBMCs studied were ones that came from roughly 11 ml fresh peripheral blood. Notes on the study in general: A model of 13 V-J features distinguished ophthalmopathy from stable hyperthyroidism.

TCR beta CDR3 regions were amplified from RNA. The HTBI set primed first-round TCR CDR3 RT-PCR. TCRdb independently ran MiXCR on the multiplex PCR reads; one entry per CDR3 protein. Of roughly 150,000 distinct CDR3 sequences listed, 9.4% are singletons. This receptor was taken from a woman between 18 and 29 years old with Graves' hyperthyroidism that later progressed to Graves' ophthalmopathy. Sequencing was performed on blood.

The CDR3 DNA is TGTGCCAGTCGGACCACTAGCTACTCCTACGAGCAGTACTTC. This gives the protein CASRTTSYSYEQYF. The V call is TRBV19, the J call TRBJ2-7; D may be TRBD2 (6 bases). The CDR3 covers 14 residues. CDR1 LNHDA and CDR2 SQIVND come from the germline V gene (reference sequence). The V gene lost 8 bases and the J gene lost 0 bases, with 14 bases spanning the gap.